This TCR beta chain was observed in a study of vaccination and CD4 T cells after COVID-19. Study overall: Subjects got two shots of BNT162b2 or mRNA-1273 vaccine.

An Oncomine TCR Beta short-read assay was used to sequence the DNA from cultured CD4+ T cells. TCRdb recomputed calls from the PCR reads with MiXCR, one row per CDR3 protein. The table lists about 27,000 distinct CDR3 sequences, under 75% of them singletons. The treatment is: roughly ten-day PBMC culture with coronavirus spike peptide pools or control peptides (ViraFEST assay). The study, taken as a whole, reports: For convalescent patients, a median 86.3% of reactive clones surfaced exclusively after vaccination. Convalescent patients had 304 of 307 vaccine-specific clones showing spike mono-reactivity.

V dropped 1 base and J dropped 0 bases, with 13 bases sitting between them. The CDR3 runs 17 residues. Germline lookup yields CDR1 SGHTA and CDR2 FQGNSA. On this clonotype itself: Its antigen is not identified.

The chain has TRBV7-2 and TRBJ1-5, with D tentatively TRBD1 (5 bases). The sequence was obtained from a human donor who received a COVID-19 vaccine. Here the sequenced sample was CD4+ T cells from blood, cultured in vitro, taken after SARS-CoV-2 vaccination. CDR3 amino acids: CASSLEGGDRSNQPQHF. CDR3 nucleotides: TGTGCCAGCAGCTTAGAGGGCGGGGACCGTAGCAATCAGCCCCAGCATTTT. The full variable domain, completed using reference TRBV7-2 and TRBJ1-5, is GAGVSQSPSNKVTEKGKDVELRCDPISGHTALYWYRQSLGQGLEFLIYFQGNSAPDKSGLPSDRFSAERTGGSVSTLTIQRTQQEDSAVYLCASSLEGGDRSNQPQHFGDGTRLSIL.